This T cell receptor beta chain was obtained from a study of glioma-infiltrating T cells after dendritic cell vaccination. Time point reported: after dendritic cell vaccination, including at tumor progression/relapse. Selection required adequate fresh-frozen tumor tissue plus more than two years' survival data. This CDR3 is built from 13 residues. Germline values: CDR1 SQVTM, CDR2 ANQGSEA. V was pared by 7 bases and J by 5 bases, with 15 bases between. TCRdb's table, derived via immunoSEQ multiplex PCR, lists solely in-frame clones and lacks some. This table holds 98,000 or so clones, around 80% found once. This clone has a handful of counts. Antigen: not known. Study outcomes and limitations: Longer survival after dendritic cell vaccination followed higher pretreatment TIL content.

Source: blood, taken after dendritic cell vaccination. The rearrangement uses TRBV29-1 and TRBJ2-1; TRBD1 might be the D (6 bases). This clonotype was obtained from a human donor with glioblastoma. CDR3 loop: CSGRWGLDNEQFF. CDR3 sequence (DNA): TGCAGCGGACGTTGGGGGCTAGACAATGAGCAGTTCTTC.